This TCR beta chain appears in the sequencing data of a study of vaccination effects on CD4 cells after COVID-19. Investigators separated out CD4+ T cells once 10 days of culture had passed. The person was diagnosed with PCR-confirmed SARS-CoV-2 infection between March and December 2020. Participants received two doses of either the BNT162b2 or mRNA-1273 vaccine. By share, this clone ranks as medium-sized (0.01 to 0.1%). Its antigen is undetermined. Germline CDR1 is SGHAT and CDR2 is FQNNGV. This CDR3 is 16 amino acids long. The V gene end was trimmed by 5 bases and the J gene end by 2 bases; junction bases not matched to a gene: 4. Repertoires were generated with immunoSEQ multiplex PCR, while TCRdb's copy carries only in-frame clones and drops some. In the table there are 40,000 to 45,000 clones, 76% of which are singletons.

This sequence joins TRBV11-2 and TRBJ2-2; TRBD1 matches 11 bases. The source is a human donor who had a prior SARS-CoV-2 infection. Sample: CD4+ T cells from PBMCs cultured without peptide, taken after COVID-19 vaccination. CDR3 nucleotides: TGTGCCAGCAGCCCGAGGACAGGGGGCAACACCGGGGAGCTGTTTTTT. This translates into CASSPRTGGNTGELFF. The whole variable domain, filled in from reference TRBV11-2 and TRBJ2-2, reads EAGVAQSPRYKIIEKRQSVAFWCNPISGHATLYWYQQILGQGPKLLIQFQNNGVVDDSQLPKDRFSAERLKGVDSTLKIQPAKLEDSAVYLCASSPRTGGNTGELFFGEGSRLTVL.